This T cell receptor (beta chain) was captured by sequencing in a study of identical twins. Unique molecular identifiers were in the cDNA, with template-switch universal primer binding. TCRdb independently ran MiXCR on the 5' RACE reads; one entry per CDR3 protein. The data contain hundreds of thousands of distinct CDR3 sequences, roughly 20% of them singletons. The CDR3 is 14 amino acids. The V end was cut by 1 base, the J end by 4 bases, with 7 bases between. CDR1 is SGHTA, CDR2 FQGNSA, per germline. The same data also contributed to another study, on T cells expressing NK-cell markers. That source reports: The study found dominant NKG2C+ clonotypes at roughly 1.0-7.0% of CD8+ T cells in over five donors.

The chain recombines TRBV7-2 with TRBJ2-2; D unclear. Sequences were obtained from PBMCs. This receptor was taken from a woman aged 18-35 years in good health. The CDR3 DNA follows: TGTGCCAGCAGCTTAGACCCAGCCACCGGGGAGCTGTTTTTT. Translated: CASSLDPATGELFF.